This paragraph reports one TCR beta chain. The germline gives CDR1 SEHNR, CDR2 FQNEAQ (reference sequence). Trimming removed 5 bases from V and 7 bases from J; junction bases left unmatched: 14. CDR3 length: 16 residues. The sample originates from a study of blood T cell repertoires in COVID-19. Whole-study context: COVID-19 samples, acute and convalescent, were from the United States, Italy and Spain.

Authors' methods: For nucleated cells, counts were estimated from reference gene primer amplification. Sequenced by immunoSEQ multiplex PCR; TCRdb stores in-frame clones only, minus some. That table is the source of V, J and clone size, and D and trimming were worked out from the DNA. This sample has about 260,000 clones, with approximately 82% found just once. The chain recombines TRBV7-9 with TRBJ1-5, with 7 positions matching TRBD1. The specimen was peripheral blood. The receptor comes from a man aged 55 to 70 who had recovered from COVID-19. The CDR3 DNA reads TGTGCCAGCAGCGATCCTAGGACAGGAGACCGACAGCCCCAGCATTTT. Translation gives CASSDPRTGDRQPQHF.